This TCR beta chain was recovered during a study of blood T cells in healthy people across ages. Study-wide results and caveats: In older individuals, TCR beta diversity per million T cells was lower, falling roughly linearly with age. Considered underestimates were the diversity estimates obtained from one million T cells.

The draw of peripheral blood yielded ten milliliters from each donor. Total RNA was isolated from each sample in quantities of at least 5 micrograms. Per germline, CDR1 SGDLS and CDR2 YYNGEE. The germline V and J ends were trimmed by 0 bases and 4 bases, with 20 bases remaining between them. This CDR3 is 18 amino acids long. Primed by a sample-barcoded 5' primer and a J-beta primer mix, a second PCR proceeded for roughly 7 to 11 cycles. A single record per CDR3 protein comes from TCRdb applying MiXCR to the 5' RACE reads. The profile shows 580,000 or so distinct CDR3 sequences, 40% to 50% of them singletons. Of note for this clonotype: Its antigen is still unknown.

The rearrangement uses TRBV9 and TRBJ2-1; D uncertain. The sequence came from a man older than 75 in good health. Sequences were obtained from blood. CDR3 sequence: CASSVGSLGSIGYNEQFF. Written as DNA, the CDR3 is TGTGCCAGCAGCGTAGGATCTTTGGGTAGTATCGGGTACAATGAGCAGTTCTTC.